This T cell receptor (beta chain) emerged from a study of blood T cells in healthy people across ages. With a J-beta primer mix and a sample-barcoded 5' primer, a second PCR ran about 7 to 12 cycles. Using its own MiXCR run on the 5' RACE reads, TCRdb lists one record per CDR3 protein. The sample lists 730,000 or so distinct CDR3 sequences; 43% were seen once. This clonotype was seen a handful of times. The CDR3 is made up of 19 amino acids. The junction had 19 bases not matched to a gene; V was cut back by 5 bases and J by 3 bases. Germline V gene data show CDR1 as SGHDN and CDR2 as FVKESK. The V and J genes are TRBV14 and TRBJ2-7, with 10 bases that match TRBD2. Sequencing used blood. This clonotype originated in a woman aged 55-69 years in good health. The CDR3 region has the DNA TGTGCCAGCAGCTGGGGGGCCAGGGGATCCGGGACTAGCGACTACGAGCAGTACTTC. As protein: CASSWGARGSGTSDYEQYF. Looking up the rest from reference TRBV14 and TRBJ2-7 gives the full variable domain: EAGVTQFPSHSVIEKGQTVTLRCDPISGHDNLYWYRRVMGKEIKFLLHFVKESKQDESGMPNNRFLAERTGGTYSTLKVQPAELEDSGVYFCASSWGARGSGTSDYEQYFGPGTRLTVT.